This passage covers 10 T cell receptor beta chains from one sample sequenced in a study of cytomegalovirus exposure and HLA in healthy donors. The PCR employed 60 Vbeta primers together with 13 Jbeta primers. The table came from immunoSEQ multiplex PCR; TCRdb's copy has only in-frame clones and leaves some out. The sample lists over 120,000 clones; approximately 80% were seen once. The sequenced sample was PBMCs. Receptors were obtained from a man between 45 and 60 years old in good health and CMV-seronegative.

CDR3 in amino acids: CASRNPGQGFKGTDTQYF. In nucleotides, the CDR3 is TGCGCCAGCAGAAACCCGGGACAGGGGTTTAAGGGCACAGATACGCAGTATTTT. The genes are TRBV5-1 and TRBJ2-3, with 10 bases fitting TRBD1. Germline V gene lookup returns CDR1 SGHRS and CDR2 YFSETQ. This CDR3 spans 18 amino acids. Trimming at V came to 5 bases and at J to 1 base, leaving 13 bases not matched to a gene.

The V call is TRBV28, the J call TRBJ1-1, with D perhaps matching TRBD1 (5 bases). This CDR3 is built from 16 residues. Germline CDR1 MDHEN, CDR2 SYDVKM. Deletions cut 0 bases from V and 7 bases from J, with 18 bases between. The CDR3 coding sequence is TGTGCCAGCAGTTTATGGGGCGGGGGAAGGGTGATTGAAGCTTTCTTT. Translation: CASSLWGGGRVIEAFF.

The V gene is TRBV30, the J gene TRBJ2-7; 9 bases map to TRBD2. V shed 4 bases, J shed 3 bases, and the junction held 10 bases outside the gene matches. Per the germline V gene, CDR1 is GTSNPN and CDR2 is SVGIG (reference sequence). The CDR3 loop spans 15 amino acids. The CDR3 sequence: CAWTPAGGRGYEQYF. CDR3 nucleotides: TGTGCCTGGACCCCGGCAGGCGGGAGGGGCTACGAGCAGTACTTC.

The chain couples TRBV11-3 to TRBJ1-1; 9 bases align to TRBD1. Trimming removed 3 bases from V and 4 bases from J; junction bases left unmatched: 12. The CDR3 runs to 17 residues. Per the germline V gene, CDR1 is SGHNT and CDR2 is YENEEA. In DNA, the CDR3 is TGTGCCAGCAGCTTTCGGGACAGGGTGTTCCCGAGCACTGAAGCTTTCTTT. Its translation: CASSFRDRVFPSTEAFF.

The genes are TRBV11-3 and TRBJ2-7; D might be TRBD1 (6 bases). The germline V gene has CDR1 SGHNT and CDR2 YENEEA. The CDR3 contains 14 residues. V was pared by 4 bases and J by 6 bases, with 16 bases between. The CDR3 DNA is TGTGCCAGCAGCTCAGGACAGATAAGGGGCGAGCAGTACTTC. Encoded protein: CASSSGQIRGEQYF. Supplemented by reference TRBV11-3 and TRBJ2-7, the full variable domain reads EAGVVQSPRYKIIEKKQPVAFWCNPISGHNTLYWYLQNLGQGPELLIRYENEEAVDDSQLPKDRFSAERLKGVDSTLKIQPAELGDSAVYLCASSSGQIRGEQYFGPGTRLTVT.

This chain uses TRBV2 with TRBJ2-3; D uncertain. V lost 7 bases, J lost 3 bases, and 17 bases lay in between. CDR3 length equals 15 residues. In germline, CDR1 is SNHLY, CDR2 FYNNEI. The CDR3 region is CASMGGRKATDTQYF. The CDR3 DNA is TGTGCCAGCATGGGTGGCAGGAAAGCAACAGATACGCAGTATTTT. Full variable domain (missing parts from reference TRBV2 and TRBJ2-3): EPEVTQTPSHQVTQMGQEVILRCVPISNHLYFYWYRQILGQKVEFLVSFYNNEISEKSEIFDDQFSVERPDGSNFTLKIRSTKLEDSAMYFCASMGGRKATDTQYFGPGTRLTVL.

This clone occurred once. The chain joins TRBV7-9 to TRBJ2-5, with D maybe TRBD1 (6 bases). Trimming left V 7 bases short and J 2 bases short, with 14 bases between. The CDR3 consists of 14 residues. Per germline, CDR1 SEHNR and CDR2 FQNEAQ (reference sequence). This CDR3 is CASIPGQGQETQYF. The CDR3 region has the DNA TGTGCCAGCATCCCGGGCCAGGGGCAAGAGACCCAGTACTTC.

The V and J genes are TRBV5-1 and TRBJ2-1; no clear D. This CDR3 region has 14 residues. The germline V gene has CDR1 SGHRS and CDR2 YFSETQ. The V end was cut by 0 bases, the J end by 8 bases, with 12 bases between. Here the CDR3 reads CASSLAGPSDEQFF. The CDR3 DNA follows: TGCGCCAGCAGCTTGGCTGGTCCCAGCGATGAGCAGTTCTTC. The variable domain in full, completed from reference TRBV5-1 and TRBJ2-1, reads KAGVTQTPRYLIKTRGQQVTLSCSPISGHRSVSWYQQTPGQGLQFLFEYFSETQRNKGNFPGRFSGRQFSNSRSEMNVSTLELGDSALYLCASSLAGPSDEQFFGPGTRLTVL.

The chain combines TRBV5-6 with TRBJ2-7; D perhaps matches TRBD1 (6 bases). CDR1 and CDR2 from the germline V gene are SGHDT and YYEEEE. The CDR3 length is 13 residues. V dropped 0 bases and J dropped 3 bases, with 7 bases sitting between them. CDR3 residues: CASSLDRDYEQYF. For the CDR3, the DNA is TGTGCCAGCAGCTTGGACAGGGACTACGAGCAGTACTTC. Looking up the rest from reference TRBV5-6 and TRBJ2-7 gives the full variable domain: DAGVTQSPTHLIKTRGQQVTLRCSPKSGHDTVSWYQQALGQGPQFIFQYYEEEERQRGNFPDRFSGHQFPNYSSELNVNALLLGDSALYLCASSLDRDYEQYFGPGTRLTVT.

This sequence joins TRBV13 and TRBJ2-7; 8 positions agree with TRBD1. The CDR3 loop spans 16 amino acids. CDR1 PRHDT and CDR2 FYEKMQ come from the germline V gene (reference sequence). The V gene end was trimmed by 2 bases and the J gene end by 4 bases; junction bases not matched to a gene: 10. DNA of the CDR3: TGTGCCAGCAGCTTATCTCAGGGGGCGAGGAGGTACGAGCAGTACTTC. This gives the protein CASSLSQGARRYEQYF.